The rows below give T cell receptor beta chains drawn from one sample of a study of spatial heterogeneity in lung cancer. TCRdb independently ran MiXCR on the 5' RACE reads; one entry per CDR3 protein. The sample lists 13,000 or so distinct CDR3 sequences, 5.1% seen once, with approximately 25% in the top ten. The sequences come from lung tumor tissue, collected at surgery. These receptors came from a male donor with early-stage non-small cell lung cancer. CDR3s leave out the opening cysteine and the closing phenylalanine or tryptophan.

v_call cdr3_aa
TRBV14 ASTDSRNSPLH
TRBV12-3/TRBV12-4 ASSPGGPNTEAF
TRBV20-1 SASSPPVGELF
TRBV7-2 ASSFGGLNTEAF
TRBV27 ASSLNGGSTEAF
TRBV2 ASTPLVSRAGELF
TRBV29-1 SVEEDRFGQF
TRBV2 ASSTTGVGQY
TRBV2 ATRQGEYYGYT
TRBV12-3/TRBV12-4 ASSLPGPGLF
TRBV29-1 SGDHPPQVSYEQY
TRBV28 ASSLSTDYGYT
TRBV2 ASSLTLAF
TRBV6-5 ASSSRQGDEQF
TRBV3-1 ASSQALGQGGISPSIS
TRBV6-2/TRBV6-3 ASLPGHLRNTIY
TRBV5-6 ASSFVLTSTDTQY
TRBV24-1 ATMGGSNTGELF
TRBV6-2/TRBV6-3 ASRPPGQESSGANVLT
TRBV15 ATKPQGRKDNEQF
TRBV19 ASGQGAPGYGYT
TRBV7-9 ASSLRNKRVNRGGNQPQH
TRBV5-1 ASSSNTNTEAF
TRBV18 ASSGQGYDSPLH
TRBV29-1 SVEDGANYGYT
TRBV4-3 ASSQDSKVSGNTIY
TRBV12-3/TRBV12-4 ASSRSRVGNYEQY
TRBV27 ASSQRTSGGPGETQY
TRBV6-5 ASTENAGLGRGEQY
TRBV7-8 ASSLLGGQTYEQY
TRBV15 ATSRNSGDGTDTQY
TRBV7-2 ASSLEGGRELF
TRBV7-2 ASSTRQRGNTIY
TRBV10-3 AISERHHSNQPQH
TRBV19 ASSISLTAFSYEQY
TRBV7-9 ASSWTGAANEKLF
TRBV6-2/TRBV6-3 ASSSTGWGNQPQH
TRBV7-9 ASSLAGSPSGTGDHNEQF
TRBV20-1 SARDYETQY
TRBV7-2 ASSLTAGRQY
TRBV11-2 ASSTKGQSSTDTQY
TRBV7-2 ASSPGTSSGTQY
TRBV20-1 SARFTAYEQY
TRBV6-5 ASSYTGSGYT
TRBV7-8 ASSLGASGAGEQY
TRBV24-1 ATRAYLAANTGELF